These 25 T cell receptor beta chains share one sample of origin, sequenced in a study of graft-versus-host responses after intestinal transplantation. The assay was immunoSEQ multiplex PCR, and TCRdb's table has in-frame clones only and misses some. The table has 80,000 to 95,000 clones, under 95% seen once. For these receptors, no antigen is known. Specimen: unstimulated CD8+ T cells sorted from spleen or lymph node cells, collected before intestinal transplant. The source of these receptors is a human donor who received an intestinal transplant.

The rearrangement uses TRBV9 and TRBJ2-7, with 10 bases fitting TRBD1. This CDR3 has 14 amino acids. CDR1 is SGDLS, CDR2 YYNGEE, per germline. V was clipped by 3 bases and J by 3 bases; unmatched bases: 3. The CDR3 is CASSAGTGDYEQYF. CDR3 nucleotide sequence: TGTGCCAGCAGCGCCGGGACAGGGGACTACGAGCAGTACTTC.

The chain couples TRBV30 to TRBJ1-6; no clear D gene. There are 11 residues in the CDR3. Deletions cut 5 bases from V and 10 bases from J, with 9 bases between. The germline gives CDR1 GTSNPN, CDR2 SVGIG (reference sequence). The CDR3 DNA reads TGTGCCTGGGCGGTTGGATCACCCCTCCACTTT. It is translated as CAWAVGSPLHF.

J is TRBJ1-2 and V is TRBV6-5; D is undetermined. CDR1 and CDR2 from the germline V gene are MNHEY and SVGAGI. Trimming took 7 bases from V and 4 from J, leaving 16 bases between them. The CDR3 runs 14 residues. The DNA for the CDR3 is TGTGCCAGCAAGACGGGGAGGAACATCTATGGCTACACCTTC. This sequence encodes CASKTGRNIYGYTF.

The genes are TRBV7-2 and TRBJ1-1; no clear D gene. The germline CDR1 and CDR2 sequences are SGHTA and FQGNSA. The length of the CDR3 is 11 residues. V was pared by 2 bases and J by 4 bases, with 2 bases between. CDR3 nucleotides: TGTGCCAGCAGCTTATCCACTGAAGCTTTCTTT. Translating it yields CASSLSTEAFF.

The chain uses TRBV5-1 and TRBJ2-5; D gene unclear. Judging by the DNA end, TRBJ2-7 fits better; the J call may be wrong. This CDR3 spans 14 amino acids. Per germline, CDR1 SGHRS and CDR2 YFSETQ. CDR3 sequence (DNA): TGCGCCAGCAGCTTGGGGGAAGGGTCCCACGAGCAGTACTTC. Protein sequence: CASSLGEGSHEQYF.

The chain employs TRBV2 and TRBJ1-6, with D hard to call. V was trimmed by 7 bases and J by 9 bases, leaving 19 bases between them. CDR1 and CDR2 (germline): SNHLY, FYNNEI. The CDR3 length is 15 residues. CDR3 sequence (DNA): TGTGCCAGCATTTATTATCGAGGCGAGGGTTCACCCCTCCACTTT. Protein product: CASIYYRGEGSPLHF.

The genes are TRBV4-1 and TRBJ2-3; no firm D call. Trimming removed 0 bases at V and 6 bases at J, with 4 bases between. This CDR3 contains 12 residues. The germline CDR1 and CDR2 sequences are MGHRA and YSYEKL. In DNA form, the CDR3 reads TGCGCCAGCAGCCAAGAATGGGATACGCAGTATTTT. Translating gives CASSQEWDTQYF.

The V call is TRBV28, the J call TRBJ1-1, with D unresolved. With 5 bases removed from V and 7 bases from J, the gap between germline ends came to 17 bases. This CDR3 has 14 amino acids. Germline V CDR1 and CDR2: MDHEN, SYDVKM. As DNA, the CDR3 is TGTGCCAGCAGTGACCCCAGGACGGATCTTGAAGCTTTCTTT. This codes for CASSDPRTDLEAFF.

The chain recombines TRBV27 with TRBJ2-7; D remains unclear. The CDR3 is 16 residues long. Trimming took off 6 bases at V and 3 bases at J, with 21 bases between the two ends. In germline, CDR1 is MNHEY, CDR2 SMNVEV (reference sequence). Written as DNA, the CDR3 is TGTGCCAGCAGCCCTGGGATGATCCGGTTGGGCTACGAGCAGTACTTC. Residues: CASSPGMIRLGYEQYF.

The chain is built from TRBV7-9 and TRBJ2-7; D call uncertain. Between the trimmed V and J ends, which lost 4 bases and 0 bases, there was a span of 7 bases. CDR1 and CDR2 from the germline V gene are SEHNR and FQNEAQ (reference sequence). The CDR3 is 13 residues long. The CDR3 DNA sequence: TGTGCCAGCAGCTCGGCCAACTCCTACGAGCAGTACTTC. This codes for CASSSANSYEQYF. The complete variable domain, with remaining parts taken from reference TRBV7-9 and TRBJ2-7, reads DTGVSQNPRHKITKRGQNVTFRCDPISEHNRLYWYRQTLGQGPEFLTYFQNEAQLEKSRLLSDRFSAERPKGSFSTLEIQRTEQGDSAMYLCASSSANSYEQYFGPGTRLTVT.

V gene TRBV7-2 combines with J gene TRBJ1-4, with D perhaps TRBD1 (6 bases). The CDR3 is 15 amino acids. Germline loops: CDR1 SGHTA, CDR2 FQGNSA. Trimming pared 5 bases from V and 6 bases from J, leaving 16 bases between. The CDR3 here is CASSKKQGFDEKLFF. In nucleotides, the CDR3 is TGTGCCAGCAGCAAGAAACAGGGATTCGATGAAAAACTGTTTTTT.

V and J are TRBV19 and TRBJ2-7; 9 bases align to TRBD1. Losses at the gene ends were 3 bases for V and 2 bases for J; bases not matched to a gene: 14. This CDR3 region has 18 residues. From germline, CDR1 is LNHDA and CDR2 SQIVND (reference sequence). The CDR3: CASSIRHSGTGFTYEQYF. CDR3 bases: TGTGCCAGTAGTATCCGACATTCCGGGACAGGGTTTACCTACGAGCAGTACTTC.

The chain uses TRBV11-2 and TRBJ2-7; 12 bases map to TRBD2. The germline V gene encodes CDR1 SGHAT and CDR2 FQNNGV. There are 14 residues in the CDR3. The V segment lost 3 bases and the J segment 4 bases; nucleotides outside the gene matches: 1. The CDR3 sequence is CASSLTSGRYEQYF. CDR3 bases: TGTGCCAGCAGCTTGACTAGCGGGAGATACGAGCAGTACTTC.

CDR3 in amino acids: CASSFGTGEEGTGELFF. Written as DNA, the CDR3 is TGTGCCAGCAGCTTCGGGACAGGGGAGGAAGGCACCGGGGAGCTGTTTTTT. The chain employs TRBV7-6 and TRBJ2-2; TRBD1 matches at 10 bases. The V gene end was trimmed by 3 bases and the J gene end by 4 bases; junction bases not matched to a gene: 8. The length of the CDR3 is 17 residues. The germline V gene has CDR1 SGHVS and CDR2 FNYEAQ.

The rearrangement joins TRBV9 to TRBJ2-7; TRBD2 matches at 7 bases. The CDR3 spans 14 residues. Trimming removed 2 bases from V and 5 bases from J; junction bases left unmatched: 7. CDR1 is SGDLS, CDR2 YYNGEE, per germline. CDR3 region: CASSVLAAPHEQYF. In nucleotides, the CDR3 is TGTGCCAGCAGCGTCCTAGCGGCCCCTCACGAGCAGTACTTC.

CDR3 nucleotide sequence: TGTGCCAGCAGTTACAGCGGCTTGTATGAGCAGTTCTTC. It encodes CASSYSGLYEQFF. The rearrangement links TRBV6-5 to TRBJ2-1, with a possible D match to TRBD2 (5 bases). Trimming shortened V by 2 bases and J by 8 bases, and 10 bases separated the two germline ends. Per germline, CDR1 MNHEY and CDR2 SVGAGI. The CDR3 covers 13 residues.

CDR3 residues: CASSQMTGSGETQYF. The CDR3 DNA follows: TGCGCCAGCAGCCAAATGACAGGCTCGGGCGAGACCCAGTACTTC. V and J are TRBV4-1 and TRBJ2-5; weak D call: TRBD1 (6 bases). The germline CDR1 and CDR2 sequences are MGHRA and YSYEKL. This CDR3 has 15 residues. V lost 2 bases, J lost 5 bases, and 15 bases lay in between.

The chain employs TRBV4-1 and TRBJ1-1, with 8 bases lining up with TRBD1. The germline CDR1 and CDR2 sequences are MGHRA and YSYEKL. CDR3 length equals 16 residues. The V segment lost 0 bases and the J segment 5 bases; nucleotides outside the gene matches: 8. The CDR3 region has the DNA TGCGCCAGCAGCCAAGACGGAACAGGGGGTGGGACTGAAGCTTTCTTT. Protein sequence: CASSQDGTGGGTEAFF.

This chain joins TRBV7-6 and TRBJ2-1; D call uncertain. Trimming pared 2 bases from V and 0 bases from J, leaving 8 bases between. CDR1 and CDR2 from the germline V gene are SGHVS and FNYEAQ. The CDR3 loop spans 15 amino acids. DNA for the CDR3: TGTGCCAGCAGCTTATCGGGCATCTCCTACAATGAGCAGTTCTTC. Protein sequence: CASSLSGISYNEQFF.

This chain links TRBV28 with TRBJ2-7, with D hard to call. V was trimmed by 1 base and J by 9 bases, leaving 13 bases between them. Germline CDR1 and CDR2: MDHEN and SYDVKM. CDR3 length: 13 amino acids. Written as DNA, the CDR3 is TGTGCCAGCAGTTTATTGTTGGGCGACGGGCAGTACTTC. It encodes CASSLLLGDGQYF. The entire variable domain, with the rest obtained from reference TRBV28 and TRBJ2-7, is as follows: DVKVTQSSRYLVKRTGEKVFLECVQDMDHENMFWYRQDPGLGLRLIYFSYDVKMKEKGDIPEGYSVSREKKERFSLILESASTNQTSMYLCASSLLLGDGQYFGPGTRLTVT.

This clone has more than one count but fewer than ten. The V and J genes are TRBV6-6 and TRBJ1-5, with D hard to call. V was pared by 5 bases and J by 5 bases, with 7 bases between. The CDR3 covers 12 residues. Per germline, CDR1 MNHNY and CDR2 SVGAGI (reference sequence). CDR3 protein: CASSLTHQPQHF. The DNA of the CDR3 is TGTGCCAGCAGTCTCACCCATCAGCCCCAGCATTTT.

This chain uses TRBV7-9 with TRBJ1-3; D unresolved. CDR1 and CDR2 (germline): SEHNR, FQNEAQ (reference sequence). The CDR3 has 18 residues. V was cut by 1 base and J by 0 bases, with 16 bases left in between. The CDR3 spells CASSLEGSLPRSGNTIYF. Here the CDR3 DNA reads TGTGCCAGCAGCTTAGAGGGCAGCCTGCCCCGCTCTGGAAACACCATATATTTT.

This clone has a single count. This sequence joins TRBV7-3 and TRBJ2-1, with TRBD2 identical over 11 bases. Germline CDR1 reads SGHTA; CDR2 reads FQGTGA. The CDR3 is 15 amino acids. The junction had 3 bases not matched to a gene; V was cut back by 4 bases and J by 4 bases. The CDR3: CASSSRLAGYNEQFF. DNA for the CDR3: TGTGCCAGCAGCTCCCGACTAGCGGGATACAATGAGCAGTTCTTC.

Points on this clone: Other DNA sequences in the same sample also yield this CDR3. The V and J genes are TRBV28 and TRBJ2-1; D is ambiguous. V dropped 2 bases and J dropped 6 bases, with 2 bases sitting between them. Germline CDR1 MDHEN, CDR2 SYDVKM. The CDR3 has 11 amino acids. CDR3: CASSLSNEQFF. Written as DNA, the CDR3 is TGTGCCAGCAGTTTAAGCAATGAGCAGTTCTTC.

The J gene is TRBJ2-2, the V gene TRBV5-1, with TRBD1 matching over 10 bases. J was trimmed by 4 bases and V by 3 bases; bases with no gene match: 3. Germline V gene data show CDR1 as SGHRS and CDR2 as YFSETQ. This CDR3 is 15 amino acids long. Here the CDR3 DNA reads TGCGCCAGCAGCTCCCGGGACAGGGGCACCGGGGAGCTGTTTTTT. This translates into CASSSRDRGTGELFF. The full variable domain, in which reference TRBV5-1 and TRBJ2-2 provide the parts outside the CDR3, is KAGVTQTPRYLIKTRGQQVTLSCSPISGHRSVSWYQQTPGQGLQFLFEYFSETQRNKGNFPGRFSGRQFSNSRSEMNVSTLELGDSALYLCASSSRDRGTGELFFGEGSRLTVL.